The 4 T cell receptor beta chains listed next were all sequenced from one sample in a study of blood T cell repertoires in COVID-19. Produced via immunoSEQ multiplex PCR; TCRdb's table is partial and in-frame only. The sample includes about 320,000 clones, just under 90% of them seen just once. Sequenced input: peripheral blood. The source of these receptors is a woman aged 25 to 39 with COVID-19, enrolled during active disease.

V and J are TRBV6-1 and TRBJ1-5; D may be TRBD1 (5 bases). Germline CDR1 is MNHNS and CDR2 is SASEGT. Trimming shortened V by 2 bases and J by 6 bases, and 14 bases separated the two germline ends. This CDR3 has 15 residues. The CDR3 nucleotides are TGTGCCAGCAGTGAACGGGGGTGGGGAGTTCAGCCCCAGCATTTT. Translating gives CASSERGWGVQPQHF.

Only one count was recorded for this clone. The chain uses TRBV2 and TRBJ1-5; 9 nucleotides align to TRBD1. The CDR3 extends over 15 amino acids. The V and J ends lost 2 bases and 6 bases, in that order; junction bases with no gene match: 5. From germline, CDR1 is SNHLY and CDR2 FYNNEI. As DNA, the CDR3 is TGTGCCAGCAGTGAATCGACAGGGGGTATTCAGCCCCAGCATTTT. This codes for CASSESTGGIQPQHF.

The CDR3 here is CASRPLGGETQETQYF. For the CDR3, the DNA is TGTGCCAGCAGACCCCTGGGCGGGGAGACCCAAGAGACCCAGTACTTC. The genes are TRBV5-8 and TRBJ2-5; a weak D match, TRBD2 (6 bases). Per the germline V gene, CDR1 is SGHTS and CDR2 is YDEGEE. The CDR3 sequence is 16 residues long. V lost 5 bases to trimming and J lost 1 base, with 18 bases between them.

V is TRBV28 and J is TRBJ2-7; D remains unclear. This CDR3 has 15 amino acids. Germline values: CDR1 MDHEN, CDR2 SYDVKM. The germline V and J ends were trimmed by 4 bases and 0 bases, with 13 bases remaining between them. CDR3 sequence reads: CASSSPLETSYEQYF. For the CDR3, the DNA is TGTGCCAGCAGTTCCCCCCTAGAGACCTCCTACGAGCAGTACTTC.